This T cell receptor (beta chain) was documented in a study of T cells after yellow fever vaccination. Study results and caveats: High-abundance clonotypes from the bulk population could contaminate FACS-sorted repertoires. The booster saw the reappearance of most primary-vaccination clones (approximately 97% CD4, 80% to 90% CD8). The CD4 compartment and the CD8 compartment contained a small share of clonotypes in common.

This clonotype appeared once. The antigen is unknown. The authors made TCR cDNA by 5'RACE template switching, adding a universal primer site and UMIs. A single record per CDR3 protein comes from TCRdb applying MiXCR to the 5' RACE reads. In the table there are under 400,000 distinct CDR3 sequences, around 12% of which are singletons. Germline CDR1 reads LGHNA; CDR2 reads YSLEER. The CDR3 consists of 13 residues. V lost 3 bases, J lost 9 bases, and 9 bases lay in between. Source: CD4+ T cells sorted from PBMCs, taken 15 days after the yellow fever booster vaccination. The chain carries TRBV4-3 and TRBJ1-6, with no clear D. This clonotype was sampled from a man between 18 and 29 years old who received the YFV17D yellow fever vaccine. The CDR3 sequence is CASSQAAASPLHF. CDR3 coding DNA: TGCGCCAGCAGCCAGGCCGCGGCTTCACCCCTCCACTTT.